This entry lists 27 T cell receptor beta chains sequenced from one sample in a study of Graves' ophthalmopathy and Graves' hyperthyroidism (dated by TCRdb to 2016 to 2019). Data came from an Illumina HiSeq 2000. For repertoire sequencing, the TCR beta CDR3 regions were amplified from RNA transcripts. The first round was an RT-PCR using HTBI primers with the Qiagen OneStep RT-PCR kit, and this first round was followed by a second-round multiplex PCR, then size selection and purification. TCRdb reprocessing: public reads trimmed at Q25 with fastp, clones called with MiXCR, in-frame beta chains kept. Under each unique CDR3 protein, matching rows form one entry showing the most common genes and DNA. In this sample the table shows 400,000 to 450,000 distinct CDR3 sequences, roughly 20% of which occur a single time. The top ten hold 2.5% to 3.5% of the sample. Material for sequencing was peripheral blood. Source of these receptors: a woman under 30 with stable Graves' hyperthyroidism. Donor details come from another sample of the same person, matched by shared clones.

At least ten counts were recorded for this clonotype. The gene calls are TRBV6-5 and TRBJ1-6; D gene ambiguous. Germline CDR1 MNHEY, CDR2 SVGAGI. V was cut by 0 bases and J by 8 bases, with 11 bases left in between. This CDR3 comprises 15 residues. CDR3 coding DNA: TGTGCCAGCAGTTACTCGGCTCGGGGAGATTCACCCCTCCACTTT. Its translation is CASSYSARGDSPLHF.

The chain joins TRBV7-9 to TRBJ2-5; the D gene is possibly TRBD2 (6 bases). CDR1 SEHNR and CDR2 FQNEAQ come from the germline V gene (reference sequence). The CDR3 covers 14 residues. Trimming shortened V by 1 base and J by 3 bases, and 9 bases separated the two germline ends. The CDR3 sequence: CASSLVSGKETQYF. In DNA, the CDR3 is TGTGCCAGCAGCTTAGTTAGCGGAAAAGAGACCCAGTACTTC.

This clonotype came up many times. The chain uses TRBV7-8 and TRBJ2-7, with a tentative D call TRBD2 (5 bases). Germline V gives CDR1 SGHVS, CDR2 FQNEAQ. The V end lost 3 bases, the J end lost 3 bases, and 15 bases lay between the germline ends. This CDR3 has 15 residues. The CDR3 DNA follows: TGTGCCAGCAGCTTCCCATCGTACGGGGACTACGAGCAGTACTTC. This encodes CASSFPSYGDYEQYF.

Ten or more counts support this clonotype. The rearrangement uses TRBV12-3 or TRBV12-4 and TRBJ1-1, with TRBD1 identical over 7 bases. V was clipped by 3 bases and J by 5 bases; unmatched bases: 12. The CDR3 extends over 16 amino acids. CDR3 region: CASSLSSRTGRTEAFF. Here the CDR3 DNA reads TGTGCCAGCAGTTTGAGCAGTCGGACAGGAAGGACTGAAGCTTTCTTT.

The gene calls are TRBV5-1 and TRBJ2-5, with D unclear. The germline gives CDR1 SGHRS, CDR2 YFSETQ. The CDR3 runs 15 residues. Deletions cut 2 bases from V and 5 bases from J, with 16 bases between. The CDR3 DNA is TGCGCCAGCAGCTTCCTTGGGAATTCGCTGGAGACCCAGTACTTC. Translation: CASSFLGNSLETQYF.

As to this clonotype: The junction departs from germline at one end; a sequencing error may be responsible. CDR3: CASMGHTVAKNIKYF. CDR3 DNA sequence: TGTGCCAGCATGGGGCATACTGTAGCCAAAAACATTAAGTACTTC. The gene calls are TRBV28 and TRBJ2-4; tentatively, D is TRBD1 (5 bases). Germline CDR1 is MDHEN and CDR2 is SYDVKM. The CDR3 has 15 amino acids. Drawing the rest from reference TRBV28 and TRBJ2-4, the complete variable domain is DVKVTQSSRYLVKRTGEKVFLECVQDMDHENMFWYRQDPGLGLRLIYFSYDVKMKEKGDIPEGYSVSREKKERFSLILESASTNQTSMYLCASMGHTVAKNIKYFGAGTRLSVL.

The chain recombines TRBV18 with TRBJ1-2; possible D gene TRBD1, 5 bases. Germline V gene data show CDR1 as KGHSH and CDR2 as LQKENI. The CDR3 consists of 16 residues. Trimming shortened V by 2 bases and J by 1 base, and 14 bases separated the two germline ends. The CDR3 protein is CASSPSGQQDNYGYTF. The CDR3 DNA sequence: TGTGCCAGCTCACCATCGGGGCAGCAAGATAACTATGGCTACACCTTC.

This clonotype was recorded at least ten times. This sequence joins TRBV10-3 and TRBJ1-1; a possible D gene is TRBD1 (5 bases). V lost 4 bases and J 5 bases, leaving 14 bases between the germline ends. This CDR3 comprises 14 residues. The germline V gene encodes CDR1 ENHRY and CDR2 SYGVKD. The CDR3 coding sequence is TGTGCCATCAGTGGGTCCGGGACTGAAACTGAAGCTTTCTTT. Protein: CAISGSGTETEAFF.

This clonotype has a handful of counts. This chain uses TRBV5-8 with TRBJ2-7; the D is unclear. V was trimmed by 3 bases and J by 6 bases, leaving 4 bases between them. The CDR3 is 10 amino acids. Germline lookup yields CDR1 SGHTS and CDR2 YDEGEE. The CDR3, as DNA: TGTGCCAGCAGCTGGGGCGAGCAGTACTTC. Its protein is CASSWGEQYF. Filled out from reference TRBV5-8 and TRBJ2-7, the complete variable domain reads EAGVTQSPTHLIKTRGQQATLRCSPISGHTSVYWYQQALGLGLQFLLWYDEGEERNRGNFPPRFSGRQFPNYSSELNVNALELEDSALYLCASSWGEQYFGPGTRLTVT.

This clonotype was seen at least ten times. The chain recombines TRBV11-1 with TRBJ1-1; D perhaps matches TRBD1 (5 bases). CDR1 and CDR2 from the germline V gene are SGHAT and FQDESV (reference sequence). This CDR3 region has 17 residues. V was clipped by 5 bases and J by 0 bases, with 19 bases between them. CDR3 nucleotide sequence: TGTGCCAGCAGCCTGATCCCCGGACGGGACCTGAACACTGAAGCTTTCTTT. Amino acids: CASSLIPGRDLNTEAFF.

This clonotype was detected many times. CDR3 in DNA: TGTGCCAGCAGTGAAGCAGACCAGACCTACGAGCAGTACTTC. Amino acids: CASSEADQTYEQYF. This rearrangement joins TRBV2 to TRBJ2-7; D is unclear. Germline V gene lookup returns CDR1 SNHLY and CDR2 FYNNEI. V was pared by 0 bases and J by 2 bases, with 8 bases between. The CDR3 sequence is 14 residues long.

In this sample, this clonotype turned up many times. The chain uses TRBV29-1 and TRBJ2-7; D unclear. Between the trimmed V and J ends, which lost 0 bases and 1 base, there was a span of 7 bases. This CDR3 has 13 amino acids. Germline lookup yields CDR1 SQVTM and CDR2 ANQGSEA. CDR3 in amino acids: CSVEDMNSYEQYF. CDR3 DNA: TGCAGCGTTGAAGACATGAATTCCTACGAGCAGTACTTC.

In its sample, this clonotype was seen many times. V is TRBV6-1 and J is TRBJ2-5, with D unresolved. Germline loops: CDR1 MNHNS, CDR2 SASEGT. V was pared by 10 bases and J by 2 bases, with 11 bases between. The CDR3 is 12 amino acids. CDR3 residues: CAISPRQETQYF. DNA for the CDR3: TGTGCCATCTCCCCCAGGCAAGAGACCCAGTACTTC.

This chain uses TRBV7-2 with TRBJ1-1, with D unresolved. The CDR3 contains 14 residues. V was cut by 5 bases and J by 3 bases, with 13 bases left in between. Germline-derived CDR1 and CDR2 are SGHTA and FQGNSA. The CDR3 nucleotides read TGTGCCAGCAGCCTTAGATCGACCTACACTGAAGCTTTCTTT. Protein product: CASSLRSTYTEAFF. Full variable domain (rest looked up from reference TRBV7-2 and TRBJ1-1): GAGVSQSPSNKVTEKGKDVELRCDPISGHTALYWYRQSLGQGLEFLIYFQGNSAPDKSGLPSDRFSAERTGGSVSTLTIQRTQQEDSAVYLCASSLRSTYTEAFFGQGTRLTVV.

Notes on this clonotype: The junction differs from germline at one of its ends, possibly a read error. V gene TRBV3-1 combines with J gene TRBJ2-7, with TRBD2 matching 12 bases. This CDR3 is 16 amino acids long. The germline V gene has CDR1 LGHDT and CDR2 YNNKEL (reference sequence). The CDR3 DNA follows: TGTGCCATCAGCGAGCAGGGACTAGCGGGTTCCTACGAGCAGTACTTC. Its protein product is CAISEQGLAGSYEQYF.

This clonotype was counted between two and nine times. The chain is built from TRBV6-1 and TRBJ1-2, with 9 bases matching TRBD1. This CDR3 has 16 amino acids. From germline, CDR1 is MNHNS and CDR2 SASEGT. The ends lost 7 bases at V and 7 bases at J; junction bases unmatched: 16. CDR3 in amino acids: CASTPYGQGLPGGYTF. The CDR3 nucleotides are TGTGCCAGCACCCCCTACGGACAGGGGTTGCCGGGTGGCTACACCTTC.

This clonotype was detected ten times or more. In DNA, the CDR3 is TGTGCCAGCAGTTACTCGCGGACAGGGAGGGTAACCTACGAGCAGTACTTC. Translated, it gives CASSYSRTGRVTYEQYF. This rearrangement joins TRBV6-2 or TRBV6-3 to TRBJ2-7, with D possibly being TRBD1 (8 bases). CDR3 length equals 17 residues. Trimming shortened V by 0 bases and J by 2 bases, and 17 bases separated the two germline ends. Germline CDR1 and CDR2: MNHEY and SVGEGT.

This clonotype was detected ten times or more. The chain recombines TRBV6-1 with TRBJ1-3; the match to TRBD1 covers 7 bases. CDR1 and CDR2 from the germline V gene are MNHNS and SASEGT. CDR3 length: 13 amino acids. V trimming: 5 bases; J trimming: 4 bases; junction bases outside the gene matches: 2. The CDR3 sequence: CASSRQGGNTIYF. CDR3 sequence (DNA): TGTGCCAGCAGTAGACAGGGAGGAAACACCATATATTTT.

Ten or more counts support this clonotype. The J gene is TRBJ2-2, the V gene TRBV24-1; no reliable D call. This CDR3 is 14 amino acids long. V was shortened by 7 bases and J by 5 bases, with 13 bases between the two germline ends. CDR1 is KGHDR, CDR2 SFDVKD, per germline. CDR3 region: CATSAPRKTGELFF. Here the CDR3 DNA reads TGTGCCACCAGCGCTCCCCGAAAGACCGGGGAGCTGTTTTTT.

A remark on this clonotype: The CDR3 end shows no conserved phenylalanine or tryptophan, and so a read error is likely. This CDR3 reads CASSEYLPESGRWWESQYY. CDR3 nucleotide sequence: TGTGCCAGCAGTGAATACCTACCGGAAAGCGGGAGGTGGTGGGAGTCCCAGTACTAC. The V gene is TRBV25-1, the J gene TRBJ2-5; 9 nucleotides align to TRBD2. The germline gives CDR1 MGHDK, CDR2 SYGVNS. The CDR3 totals 19 residues. With 0 bases clipped from V and 9 bases from J, the junction kept 20 bases outside the gene matches.

There are many counts of this clonotype. J is TRBJ2-2 and V is TRBV19; D is possibly TRBD1 (5 bases). The germline CDR1 and CDR2 sequences are LNHDA and SQIVND (reference sequence). V lost 9 bases, J lost 6 bases, and 20 bases lay in between. CDR3 length: 15 amino acids. Here the CDR3 DNA reads TGTGCCAGCGGTATCAGGGAATTAATCTCCGGGGAGCTGTTTTTT. Translating gives CASGIRELISGELFF.

This clonotype was counted at least ten times. The chain joins TRBV29-1 to TRBJ2-7; 7 bases map to TRBD2. The CDR3 is 12 amino acids. Trimming took 7 bases from V and 2 from J; bases not matched to a gene: 5. From germline, CDR1 is SQVTM and CDR2 ANQGSEA. CDR3 sequence reads: CSATTSTYEQYF. The CDR3 DNA reads as TGCAGCGCGACGACTAGCACCTACGAGCAGTACTTC.

This clonotype came up many times. The rearrangement uses TRBV25-1 and TRBJ1-3; a possible D gene is TRBD1 (5 bases). CDR3 length equals 16 residues. V lost 6 bases to trimming and J lost 1 base, with 16 bases between them. The germline V gene has CDR1 MGHDK and CDR2 SYGVNS. The CDR3, as DNA: TGTGCCAGCAGCGAAGTGGGGCGAACGTCTGGAAACACCATATATTTT. This sequence encodes CASSEVGRTSGNTIYF.

This clonotype has at least ten counts. CDR3 nucleotide sequence: TGTGCCAGCAGTTACCTTATAAGTCGAACAGGCCCCTCCTACGAGCAGTACTTC. Protein sequence: CASSYLISRTGPSYEQYF. This chain links TRBV6-2 or TRBV6-3 with TRBJ2-7; D may be TRBD1 (5 bases). This CDR3 has 18 residues. The germline gives CDR1 MNHEY, CDR2 SVGEGT. The V end was cut by 2 bases, the J end by 0 bases, with 20 bases between.

In its sample, this clonotype was seen a few times. The V call is TRBV6-4, the J call TRBJ1-2; 11 bases match TRBD1. The V segment lost 2 bases and the J segment 0 bases; nucleotides outside the gene matches: 5. Germline values: CDR1 MRHNA, CDR2 SNTAGT. This CDR3 comprises 17 residues. CDR3 residues: CASSDPAGQGANYGYTF. The CDR3 nucleotides are TGTGCCAGCAGTGACCCTGCGGGACAGGGGGCTAACTATGGCTACACCTTC.

This clonotype was recorded many times. This chain links TRBV6-1 with TRBJ1-2; D is uncertain. CDR1 is MNHNS and CDR2 is SASEGT in the germline V gene. The CDR3 is 16 residues long. With 4 bases removed from V and 0 bases from J, the gap between germline ends came to 15 bases. CDR3 amino acids: CASSATQELTNYGYTF. The CDR3 bases are TGTGCCAGCAGTGCCACTCAGGAACTGACTAACTATGGCTACACCTTC.

This clonotype was recorded many times. The gene calls are TRBV7-8 and TRBJ2-7; tentative D call: TRBD2 (6 bases). Trimming left V 1 base short and J 12 bases short, with 13 bases between. Germline CDR1 SGHVS, CDR2 FQNEAQ. The CDR3 length is 12 residues. For the CDR3, the DNA is TGTGCCAGCAGCTTAGGGAGGGCTATCGGGTACTTC. It is translated as CASSLGRAIGYF.